These 26 T cell receptor beta chains were all obtained from the same sample, sequenced in a study of cytomegalovirus exposure and HLA in healthy donors. It was with 60 Vbeta and 13 Jbeta primers that the PCR ran. TCRdb's table, derived via immunoSEQ multiplex PCR, lists solely in-frame clones and lacks some. The profile covers 150,000 to 200,000 clones, with roughly 83% appearing a single time and 0.2% to 0.3% taken by the ten largest. The sequenced sample consisted of PBMCs. These receptors all stem from a boy under 18 in good health and CMV-seronegative.

The CDR3 sequence: CASSIVTGNNQPQHF. DNA for the CDR3: TGTGCCAGTAGTATAGTGACAGGGAACAATCAGCCCCAGCATTTT. The genes are TRBV19 and TRBJ1-5; the match to TRBD1 covers 7 bases. From germline, CDR1 is LNHDA and CDR2 SQIVND (reference sequence). The CDR3 extends over 15 amino acids. Losses at the gene ends were 1 base for V and 3 bases for J; bases not matched to a gene: 3.

Only one count was recorded for this clone. The CDR3 region is CASSLTGPKLFF. CDR3 DNA: TGTGCCAGCAGCTTAACAGGGCCGAAACTGTTTTTT. V usage is TRBV7-8 and J usage is TRBJ1-4; D perhaps matches TRBD1 (6 bases). The germline V gene encodes CDR1 SGHVS and CDR2 FQNEAQ. V lost 2 bases to trimming and J lost 11 bases, with 9 bases between them. The CDR3 sequence is 12 residues long.

The gene calls are TRBV7-8 and TRBJ2-3; 7 bases are shared with TRBD2. The CDR3 runs 16 residues. Germline V gene sequence: CDR1 SGHVS, CDR2 FQNEAQ. Trimming took 5 bases from V and 2 from J; bases not matched to a gene: 10. CDR3 bases: TGTGCCAGCAGCCTAAAGCGGGACTTCTTCACAGATACGCAGTATTTT. Translated: CASSLKRDFFTDTQYF.

V gene TRBV27 combines with J gene TRBJ2-7; 7 nucleotides agree with TRBD1. The germline CDR1 and CDR2 sequences are MNHEY and SMNVEV (reference sequence). V lost 5 bases, J lost 3 bases, and 10 bases stayed unmatched. The length of the CDR3 is 15 residues. CDR3 sequence reads: CASSKQGSGLYEQYF. The CDR3 DNA is TGTGCCAGCAGTAAACAGGGGTCCGGTCTCTACGAGCAGTACTTC.

The J gene is TRBJ2-3, the V gene TRBV9, with D perhaps matching TRBD1 (5 bases). The CDR3 totals 15 residues. CDR1 and CDR2 from the germline V gene are SGDLS and YYNGEE. V dropped 1 base and J dropped 2 bases, with 11 bases sitting between them. The CDR3, as DNA: TGTGCCAGCAGCGTATACACAGGCGACACAGATACGCAGTATTTT. Translated: CASSVYTGDTDTQYF.

The chain combines TRBV7-9 with TRBJ2-1, with 15 bases fitting TRBD2. The length of the CDR3 is 17 residues. V lost 5 bases and J lost 7; bases outside the gene matches: 9. CDR1 is SEHNR, CDR2 FQNEAQ, per germline (reference sequence). The CDR3 sequence: CASSPGLAGGLRNEQFF. In DNA form, the CDR3 reads TGTGCCAGCAGCCCGGGACTAGCGGGAGGTCTCAGGAATGAGCAGTTCTTC.

The rearrangement uses TRBV27 and TRBJ2-3, with 7 bases that match TRBD2. The junction had 1 base not matched to a gene; V was cut back by 2 bases and J by 2 bases. CDR3 length: 14 amino acids. The germline V gene encodes CDR1 MNHEY and CDR2 SMNVEV (reference sequence). The CDR3 loop reads CASSLRDYTDTQYF. Written as DNA, the CDR3 is TGTGCCAGCAGTTTAAGGGACTACACAGATACGCAGTATTTT.

The gene calls are TRBV10-2 and TRBJ2-2, with a possible D match to TRBD1 (6 bases). Germline V gives CDR1 WSHSY, CDR2 SAAADI. The V and J ends lost 10 bases and 10 bases respectively, with 22 bases between them. CDR3 length: 14 residues. CDR3 coding DNA: TGCGCCACATCTCAGGGGCATGGACCGGTGGAGCTGTTTTTT. Translated: CATSQGHGPVELFF.

The V call is TRBV4-3, the J call TRBJ1-1, with D maybe TRBD1 (5 bases). The CDR3 totals 16 residues. V was clipped by 0 bases and J by 6 bases, with 17 bases between them. The V gene's germline CDR1 is LGHNA and CDR2 YSLEER. This CDR3 reads CASSQDWGQRHSEAFF. Written as DNA, the CDR3 is TGCGCCAGCAGCCAAGATTGGGGCCAGAGGCACTCTGAAGCTTTCTTT.

This rearrangement joins TRBV19 to TRBJ2-1, with D hard to call. V dropped 5 bases and J dropped 5 bases, with 10 bases sitting between them. Germline V lookup: CDR1 LNHDA, CDR2 SQIVND (reference sequence). The CDR3 totals 13 residues. CDR3 nucleotide sequence: TGTGCCAGTAGTGCTCTCGCTAACAATGAGCAGTTCTTC. Translating it yields CASSALANNEQFF.

This clone was counted between two and nine times. The chain combines TRBV6-4 with TRBJ2-2; 10 nucleotides line up with TRBD1. Germline V gene sequence: CDR1 MRHNA, CDR2 SNTAGT. The CDR3 has 13 amino acids. V was pared by 8 bases and J by 3 bases, with 0 bases of the junction left unmatched. CDR3 protein: CASGTGDTGELFF. DNA for the CDR3: TGTGCCAGCGGGACAGGGGACACCGGGGAGCTGTTTTTT.

The chain carries TRBV7-8 and TRBJ2-7, with 12 bases that match TRBD2. CDR3 length equals 14 residues. V shed 3 bases, J shed 4 bases, and the junction held 1 base outside the gene matches. Germline CDR1 and CDR2: SGHVS and FQNEAQ. The CDR3 here is CASSLTSGGYEQYF. For the CDR3, the DNA is TGTGCCAGCAGCTTGACTAGCGGGGGATACGAGCAGTACTTC.

This chain joins TRBV11-2 and TRBJ2-3, with 7 positions matching TRBD1. The trim removed 5 bases at V and 2 bases at J, leaving 4 bases unmatched. CDR1 is SGHAT, CDR2 FQNNGV, per germline. This CDR3 region has 14 residues. DNA for the CDR3: TGTGCCAGCAGCCAGGGACAGACCACAGATACGCAGTATTTT. Translating it yields CASSQGQTTDTQYF. The variable domain in full, with the rest retrieved from reference TRBV11-2 and TRBJ2-3, is EAGVAQSPRYKIIEKRQSVAFWCNPISGHATLYWYQQILGQGPKLLIQFQNNGVVDDSQLPKDRFSAERLKGVDSTLKIQPAKLEDSAVYLCASSQGQTTDTQYFGPGTRLTVL.

The rearrangement uses TRBV7-2 and TRBJ1-1; tentative D call: TRBD1 (6 bases). The V end lost 1 base, the J end lost 2 bases, and 11 bases lay between the germline ends. Germline V lookup: CDR1 SGHTA, CDR2 FQGNSA. This CDR3 has 15 residues. CDR3 residues: CASSLEGGYNTEAFF. The CDR3 DNA sequence: TGTGCCAGCAGCTTAGAGGGGGGGTATAACACTGAAGCTTTCTTT.

This clone showed up just a few times. J is TRBJ2-7 and V is TRBV11-2; 7 bases are shared with TRBD1. CDR1 SGHAT and CDR2 FQNNGV come from the germline V gene. The V segment lost 1 base and the J segment 3 bases; nucleotides outside the gene matches: 6. The CDR3 totals 15 residues. The CDR3 DNA is TGTGCCAGCAGCTTAGCACAGGGGAACTACTACGAGCAGTACTTC. This codes for CASSLAQGNYYEQYF.

This clone was seen once. The gene calls are TRBV25-1 and TRBJ2-5, with 12 bases fitting TRBD1. Germline assignment: CDR1 MGHDK and CDR2 SYGVNS. With V trimmed by 4 bases and J by 4 bases, 4 bases remained unmatched. This CDR3 contains 15 residues. For the CDR3, the DNA is TGTGCCAGCAGTGTCGGGACAGGGGGCGCAGAGACCCAGTACTTC. As protein: CASSVGTGGAETQYF. The full variable domain, rest sourced from reference TRBV25-1 and TRBJ2-5, is EADIYQTPRYLVIGTGKKITLECSQTMGHDKMYWYQQDPGMELHLIHYSYGVNSTEKGDLSSESTVSRIRTEHFPLTLESARPSHTSQYLCASSVGTGGAETQYFGPGTRLLVL.

This chain uses TRBV5-4 with TRBJ2-2; TRBD1 is a possible D gene (5 bases). Trimming left V 4 bases short and J 0 bases short, with 10 bases between. Germline CDR1 reads SGHNT; CDR2 reads YYREEE (reference sequence). The CDR3 contains 15 residues. This CDR3 reads CASSVGRANTGELFF. Written as DNA, the CDR3 is TGTGCCAGCAGCGTTGGCAGGGCGAACACCGGGGAGCTGTTTTTT.

This chain uses TRBV4-1 with TRBJ2-3, with 7 bases that match TRBD2. This CDR3 region has 15 residues. Looked up from germline, CDR1 is MGHRA and CDR2 is YSYEKL. Trimming removed 2 bases from V and 6 bases from J; junction bases left unmatched: 8. The CDR3 region has the DNA TGCGCCAGCAGCCAAAATCTTTGGGGGGGGGATACGCAGTATTTT. Encoded protein: CASSQNLWGGDTQYF.

The V and J genes are TRBV6-6 and TRBJ2-6, with TRBD1 matching 8 bases. This CDR3 is built from 16 residues. The junction had 9 bases not matched to a gene; V was cut back by 8 bases and J by 3 bases. Germline CDR1 reads MNHNY; CDR2 reads SVGAGI (reference sequence). The CDR3 reads CASSSQGAIGANVLTF. CDR3 coding DNA: TGTGCCAGCTCCAGCCAGGGGGCGATTGGGGCCAACGTCCTGACTTTC.

There are a few counts of this clone. The chain carries TRBV7-3 and TRBJ2-1; 14 bases line up with TRBD2. The germline CDR1 and CDR2 sequences are SGHTA and FQGTGA. With 4 bases clipped from V and 1 base from J, the junction kept 9 bases outside the gene matches. This CDR3 comprises 19 residues. The CDR3 sequence is CASSSLGLAGGGSYNEQFF. CDR3 sequence (DNA): TGTGCCAGCAGCTCCCTTGGACTAGCGGGAGGAGGGTCCTACAATGAGCAGTTCTTC.

This clone appeared a few times. CDR3 sequence: CASSSQQMNTEAFF. CDR3 nucleotide sequence: TGTGCCAGCAGTTCCCAACAGATGAACACTGAAGCTTTCTTT. The V and J genes are TRBV27 and TRBJ1-1; no firm D call. This CDR3 is 14 amino acids long. Trimming removed 4 bases from V and 0 bases from J, with 9 bases in between. Germline CDR1 is MNHEY and CDR2 is SMNVEV (reference sequence).

V is TRBV27 and J is TRBJ2-1; unclear D gene. Germline CDR1 reads MNHEY; CDR2 reads SMNVEV (reference sequence). There are 12 residues in the CDR3. Trimming left V 5 bases short and J 3 bases short, with 5 bases between. The CDR3: CASSTSYNEQFF. CDR3 nucleotides: TGTGCCAGCAGTACCAGCTACAATGAGCAGTTCTTC.

The V and J genes are TRBV6-6 and TRBJ1-6; 8 bases align to TRBD1. This CDR3 comprises 14 residues. Germline-derived CDR1 and CDR2 are MNHNY and SVGAGI (reference sequence). V lost 4 bases to trimming and J lost 6 bases; unmatched junction nucleotides: 2. The CDR3 loop reads CASSLGQGNSPLHF. The CDR3 DNA is TGTGCCAGCAGTTTAGGACAGGGTAATTCACCCCTCCACTTT.

This chain joins TRBV18 and TRBJ2-5, with TRBD2 matching over 12 bases. CDR1 and CDR2 (germline): KGHSH, LQKENI. The CDR3 is made up of 16 amino acids. V gave up 4 bases and J gave up 2 bases; unmatched junction bases: 5. The CDR3 DNA reads TGTGCCAGCTCACTCACTAGCGGGGGGATTCAAGAGACCCAGTACTTC. The encoded protein is CASSLTSGGIQETQYF.

This clone has more than one count but fewer than ten. The chain combines TRBV6-5 with TRBJ1-6; TRBD1 might be the D (5 bases). Trimming took off 5 bases at V and 6 bases at J, with 11 bases between the two ends. The CDR3 runs 14 residues. CDR1 is MNHEY, CDR2 SVGAGI, per germline. The CDR3 DNA reads TGTGCCAGCAGTCTGACAGATATTAATTCACCCCTCCACTTT. Translated: CASSLTDINSPLHF.

The rearrangement uses TRBV4-2 and TRBJ2-3, with 8 nucleotides matching TRBD2. Trimming removed 0 bases from V and 4 bases from J; junction bases left unmatched: 3. This CDR3 contains 15 residues. From germline, CDR1 is LGHNA and CDR2 YNFKEQ. CDR3 nucleotides: TGTGCCAGCAGCCAAGACGGGGGGGGCCCAGATACGCAGTATTTT. Its translation is CASSQDGGGPDTQYF.